Listed below are T cell receptor beta chains from one sample, sequenced in a study of radiotherapy plus CTLA-4 blockade in lung cancer. The method was immunoSEQ multiplex PCR; TCRdb's version includes in-frame clones alone and lacks a portion of them. The table lists around 65,000 clones, approximately 75% of them singletons. The sample was peripheral blood, taken from a patient treated with radiotherapy plus ipilimumab. The receptors were gathered from a human donor with non-small cell lung cancer who had a complete response to radiotherapy plus ipilimumab. CDR3s include the opening cysteine and the closing phenylalanine or tryptophan. A D gene is named only where the DNA matches it firmly. Some rows mark clone size as missing; the rest say once, few, many or name a class of expanded clone.

v_call	j_call	d_call	clone_size	cdr3_nt	cdr3_aa
TRBV4-3	TRBJ1-1	.	.	TGCGCCAGCAGCCATACCGGGGTTTCCACTGAAGCTTTCTTT	CASSHTGVSTEAFF
TRBV6-6	TRBJ2-2	.	.	TGTGCCAGCAGCTACGCCGGTCGGCTGTTTTTT	CASSYAGRLFF
TRBV30	TRBJ2-1	.	.	TGTGCCTGGAGTGGTAACTCCAGGTACAATGAGCAGTTCTTC	CAWSGNSRYNEQFF
TRBV11-3	TRBJ2-5	.	.	TGTGCCAGCAGCGAACTCCGTAGGGAGACCCAGTACTTC	CASSELRRETQYF
TRBV7-2	TRBJ1-1	TRBD1	few	TGTGCCAGCAGCGTACGCTCCGGGACAGGGAAGTTGAACACTGAAGCTTTCTTT	CASSVRSGTGKLNTEAFF
TRBV6-1	TRBJ2-7	.	.	TGTGCCAGCAGTGACAGGGGTTACGAGCAGTACTTC	CASSDRGYEQYF
TRBV5-4	TRBJ1-4	.	.	TGTGCCAGCAGCTTGGGGGTAGGGTTGAATGAAAAACTGTTTTTT	CASSLGVGLNEKLFF
TRBV18	TRBJ2-2	.	.	TGTGCCAGCTCACCTACGGGAAACACCGGGGAGCTGTTTTTT	CASSPTGNTGELFF
TRBV2	TRBJ1-1	TRBD1	.	TGTGCCAGCAGTGCAGACAGGGAGGACACTGAAGCTTTCTTT	CASSADREDTEAFF
TRBV18	TRBJ2-7	.	few	TGTGCCAGCTCACTCAGATCCCCTCCCCACGAGCAGTACTTC	CASSLRSPPHEQYF
TRBV6-1	TRBJ1-4	.	.	TGTGCCAGCAGTGAAGCGCGTATTAGGGGGAGAACTAATGAAAAACTGTTTTTT	CASSEARIRGRTNEKLFF
TRBV19	TRBJ1-1	.	few	TGTGCCAGTAGTATGTTGGCAGGCCAGCGGGAGAAGGCTGAAGCTTTCTTT	CASSMLAGQREKAEAFF
TRBV5-1	TRBJ1-1	.	once	TGCGCCAGCAGCTTGACCGTCGGCCAGAACACTGAAGCTTTCTTT	CASSLTVGQNTEAFF
TRBV30	TRBJ1-6	TRBD1	.	TGTGCCTGGAGACAAACAGGGGCTGCAGGTCCCCTCCACTTT	CAWRQTGAAGPLHF
TRBV19	TRBJ2-1	TRBD2	.	TGTGCCAGTAGTTTACGGACTAGCGGGATCTACAATGAGCAGTTCTTC	CASSLRTSGIYNEQFF
TRBV19	TRBJ1-5	TRBD1	.	TGTGCCAGTAGCGTAGACAGGGGGACTAATCAGCCCCAGCATTTT	CASSVDRGTNQPQHF
TRBV7-2	TRBJ2-7	.	.	TGTGCCAGCAGCTTACGATGGGGGGACGAGCAGTACTTC	CASSLRWGDEQYF
TRBV18	TRBJ1-4	.	.	TGTGCCAGCTCACCAATCGGGGCACAGACTAATGAAAAACTGTTTTTT	CASSPIGAQTNEKLFF
TRBV4-3	TRBJ2-1	.	once	TGCGCCAGCGGGGGGGGCGGGGACGAGCAGTTCTTC	CASGGGGDEQFF
TRBV11-3	TRBJ2-1	.	.	TGTGCCAGCAGCTTAGTCGTAGGTCACAGCAAGCAGTTCTTC	CASSLVVGHSKQFF
TRBV14	TRBJ2-2	.	.	TGTGCCAGCAGCCCAGGGATCGGCACCGGGGAGCTGTTTTTT	CASSPGIGTGELFF
TRBV6-4	TRBJ2-1	.	few	TGTGCCAGCAGTGAAGCGGAGAGCTCCTACAATGAGCAGTTCTTC	CASSEAESSYNEQFF
TRBV4-1	TRBJ2-1	TRBD2	.	TGCGCCAGCAGCCAGCTAGCGGGAGAATCCTACAATGAGCAGTTCTTC	CASSQLAGESYNEQFF
TRBV10-2	TRBJ2-1	.	.	TGCGCCAGCAGTGAGAGGGAGTTAGTTAATGAGCAGTTCTTC	CASSERELVNEQFF
TRBV7-9	TRBJ2-7	.	.	TGTGCCAGCAGCCTCCCTATAGGGGGGCTCCACGAGCAGTACTTC	CASSLPIGGLHEQYF
TRBV4-3	TRBJ2-2	.	few	TGCGCCAGCAGCCAAGAGGGATGGAACACCGGGGAGCTGTTTTTT	CASSQEGWNTGELFF
TRBV29-1	TRBJ1-2	.	.	TGCAGCGAGGGGGATGGCTACACCTTC	CSEGDGYTF
TRBV7-2	TRBJ2-4	.	.	TGTGCCAGCAGCTTTTTAGTCAATTCGGACATTCAGTACTTC	CASSFLVNSDIQYF
TRBV19	TRBJ1-2	.	.	TGTGCCGGTAGTATGGCAGGGGTTCTTGCCTATGGCTACACCTTC	CAGSMAGVLAYGYTF
TRBV9	TRBJ2-2	TRBD2	.	TGTGCCAGCAAAAGCGGGGGAAGGACCGGGGAGCTGTTTTTT	CASKSGGRTGELFF
TRBV7-6	TRBJ2-5	.	.	TGTGCCAGCAGCTTAGGGAAGGCGGAGACCCAGTACTTC	CASSLGKAETQYF
TRBV7-9	TRBJ1-1	.	.	TGTGCCAGCAGCCCCCCCGGGGGGAAGACGACTGAAGCTTTCTTT	CASSPPGGKTTEAFF
TRBV4-3	TRBJ2-7	TRBD2	.	TGCGCCAGCAGCCAAGAGGGGACTAGGACAGCGGCCTACGAGCAGTACTTC	CASSQEGTRTAAYEQYF
TRBV6-1	TRBJ2-1	.	.	TGTGCCAGCAGCGAAGAGGGCAGGGGCGCTTGGGATGAGCAGTTCTTC	CASSEEGRGAWDEQFF
TRBV30	TRBJ1-1	TRBD1	.	TGTGCCTGGACTCTACAGGGGGCGAGGACTGAAGCTTTCTTT	CAWTLQGARTEAFF
TRBV27	TRBJ1-2	.	.	TGTGCCAGCAGTTCGGGGACTAAGGGAAGCTATGGCTACACCTTC	CASSSGTKGSYGYTF
TRBV18	TRBJ2-6	TRBD1	few	TGTGCCAGCTCATCGACAGGGTTCGGGGCCAACGTCCTGACTTTC	CASSSTGFGANVLTF
TRBV5-5	TRBJ1-2	.	.	TGTGCCAGCAGCTTGCTCGAGGATGAAGGCTACACCTTC	CASSLLEDEGYTF
TRBV5-1	TRBJ2-5	.	.	TGCGCCAGCAGCTTGGCCGGGGGCAGGGAGACCCAGTACTTC	CASSLAGGRETQYF
TRBV11-2	TRBJ2-1	.	.	TGTGCCAGCAGCTTACCCCCGGGACACGTAGAGCAGTTCTTC	CASSLPPGHVEQFF
TRBV19	TRBJ2-3	.	.	TGTGCCAGTAGTACCGGGAGTCCCCCCACAGATACGCAGTATTTT	CASSTGSPPTDTQYF
TRBV7-2	TRBJ1-1	.	.	TGTGCCAGCAGCTTAGGTGACCTCACTGAAGCTTTCTTT	CASSLGDLTEAFF
TRBV11-3	TRBJ2-1	TRBD2	.	TGTGCCAGCAGCGTTAGCGGGGGGGTTTCCTACAATGAGCAGTTCTTC	CASSVSGGVSYNEQFF
TRBV11-3	TRBJ2-2	.	.	TGTGCCAGCAGTGCGTCTCCGTGGGGGACCGGGGAGCTGTTTTTT	CASSASPWGTGELFF
TRBV30	TRBJ1-4	.	.	TGTGCCTGGAGGCTACCAGGGGAGGCTAATGAAAAACTGTTTTTT	CAWRLPGEANEKLFF
TRBV5-1	TRBJ2-1	TRBD2	.	TGCGCCAGCAGCCCGAGCGGGAGGATTTCGAATGAGCAGTTCTTC	CASSPSGRISNEQFF
TRBV19	TRBJ1-2	.	.	TGTGCCAGTAGTATGGCCAGATATGGCTACACCTTC	CASSMARYGYTF
TRBV5-1	TRBJ2-2	.	.	TGCGCCAGCAGCGAAAAGAGTAGTGGCACCGGGGAGCTGTTTTTT	CASSEKSSGTGELFF
TRBV7-9	TRBJ2-7	TRBD2	few	TGTGCCAGCAGCGCACACCCCGGACTAGCGGTTAGCTACGAGCAGTACTTC	CASSAHPGLAVSYEQYF
TRBV2	TRBJ1-5	.	.	TGTGCCAGCAGTGAAGGCGGACTTAGCAATCAGCCCCAGCATTTT	CASSEGGLSNQPQHF
TRBV10-3	TRBJ1-2	.	.	TGTGCCATCAGTGAGTCTGGGTCAAGTAACTATGGCTACACCTTC	CAISESGSSNYGYTF
TRBV11-2	TRBJ2-5	.	.	TGTGCCAGCAGCTTCCAGACAGCCCAAGAGACCCAGTACTTC	CASSFQTAQETQYF
TRBV7-2	TRBJ2-4	.	.	TGTGCCAGCAGCTTAGTAGGGGGGAGGCGCGAAAACATTCAGTACTTC	CASSLVGGRRENIQYF
TRBV27	TRBJ1-4	TRBD1	few	TGTGCCAGCAGTCAGGCAGGGGGTTACAAGGAAAAACTGTTTTTT	CASSQAGGYKEKLFF